The sample holds a few counts of the clone carrying this T cell receptor beta chain. Trimming shortened V by 4 bases and J by 7 bases, and 14 bases separated the two germline ends. This CDR3 is 14 amino acids long. TCRdb passed the RT-PCR reads through MiXCR, listing each CDR3 protein once. The sample lists fewer than 800,000 distinct CDR3 sequences, 14% occurring once. Sequencing was performed on memory CD4+ T cells from blood. This TCR was recovered from a female donor in good health, serving as a healthy control. The chain employs TRBV12-3 or TRBV12-4 and TRBJ1-5, with no clear D. CDR3 sequence reads: CASSSGHVEQPQHF. CDR3 nucleotides: TGTGCCAGCAGTTCGGGCCATGTGGAGCAGCCCCAGCATTTT.